The rows below give T cell receptor beta chains drawn from one sample of a study of shared clonotypes between healthy human individuals. This table comes from immunoSEQ multiplex PCR, and its TCRdb copy is limited to in-frame clones, with some not included. The repertoire consists of roughly 680,000 clones, with around 77% occurring once and the leading ten covering over 1.5%. Material: memory CD4+ T cells sorted from blood. The receptors were gathered from a woman in her twenties or thirties in good health. CDR3s include the opening cysteine and the closing phenylalanine or tryptophan. Part of the rows lack a size; the others show once, few, many or a class for expanded clones.

size	V	CDR3
once	TRBV6-5	CASSYSRTQETQYF
NA	TRBV18	CASSNGTGVIKSGNQPQHF
few	TRBV7-9	CASSPRGRITEAFF
NA	TRBV6-1	CASSAEGQLSTDTQYF
NA	TRBV2	CASTDLRSGNAREQYF
NA	TRBV5-4	CARSNHRESQPQHF
NA	TRBV13	CASSSPGVAGYNEQFF
NA	TRBV18	CASSPKGVPDYGYTF
once	TRBV6-1	CASSEVRYFEKLFF
NA	TRBV19	CASRGTGHTGELFF
NA	TRBV7-9	CASSPGDSQREKLFF
NA	TRBV5-4	CASGRALGTGELFF
NA	TRBV5-1	CASSLGGLADTDTQYF
NA	TRBV19	CASSNRVQGETQYF
NA	TRBV11-2	CASSLPLVKQYF
NA	TRBV7-4	CASKGLAGSYEQYF
NA	TRBV28	CASSPGTSETYEQYF
NA	TRBV13	CASSLQGDIQYF
NA	TRBV2	CASNSRGNQETQYF
NA	TRBV7-9	CASSSRDRGNTGELFF
NA	TRBV11-2	CASSQGLAETYEQYF
few	TRBV11-1	CASSLNGALYEQYF
NA	TRBV5-1	CASSLVGGTGELFF
NA	TRBV5-1	CASSSGTSPLAGTDTQYF
few	TRBV27	CASSFWGRMKDTGELFF
NA	TRBV28	CASRTGGQETQYF
NA	TRBV19	CASSIDRRLATNEKLFF
NA	TRBV2	CASSEVESEAFF
NA	TRBV18	CASSPPSSTDTQYF
NA	TRBV7-3	CASSLAARNQPQHF
once	TRBV28	CASSAQRGSYNEQFF
few	TRBV2	CASRTSGPRHNEQFF